This T cell receptor beta chain was documented in a study of blood T cell repertoires in COVID-19. Overall study: Sites across the United States, Italy and Spain contributed samples from acute and convalescent COVID-19.

In the study's own analysis: Reference gene primer amplification gave estimated nucleated cell counts. Produced via immunoSEQ multiplex PCR; TCRdb's table is partial and in-frame only. V and J calls plus clone size are reproduced from that table; the DNA served to infer D and trimming. This table holds roughly 150,000 clones, around 81% found once. Enrolled during active infection, Seattle patients were then followed longitudinally. This clone was counted once. The sequencing input was peripheral blood. The receptor was isolated from an elderly woman with COVID-19, enrolled during active disease.

The CDR3: CATSRQEGMYEQYF. The CDR3 DNA is TGTGCCACCAGCAGACAGGAGGGGATGTACGAGCAGTACTTC. The chain uses TRBV15 and TRBJ2-7; D perhaps matches TRBD2 (6 bases). The CDR3 loop spans 14 amino acids. CDR1 is LNHNV and CDR2 is YYDKDF in the germline V gene (reference sequence). The V and J ends lost 2 bases and 4 bases respectively, with 12 bases between them.